Listed below are T cell receptor beta chains from one sample, sequenced in a study of beta chain features in type 1 diabetes. Clones were sequenced by immunoSEQ multiplex PCR, and TCRdb holds only the in-frame ones, with some missing. Of some 360,000 clones listed, about 20% are singletons. The sequenced sample consisted of naive CD4+ T cells from blood. The origin of the receptors is a woman aged 18-35 years in good health. Each CDR3 is given with its conserved first and last residue. D genes are given only for firm matches. Clone size appears in some rows only: once, few, many, or a class for an expanded clone.

d_call j_call v_call cdr3_length clone_size cdr3_aa cdr3_nt
. TRBJ1-1 TRBV7-9 13 few CASSSSTPTEAFF TGTGCCAGCAGTTCTTCTACCCCGACTGAAGCTTTCTTT
. TRBJ1-1 TRBV7-2 13 . CASSDARSTEAFF TGTGCCAGCAGCGATGCTCGGTCCACTGAAGCTTTCTTT
. TRBJ1-2 TRBV5-6 11 . CASSSYRVHTF TGTGCCAGCAGCTCCTACAGGGTACACACCTTC
. TRBJ1-5 TRBV19 13 . CASRRFSNQPQHF TGTGCCAGTAGGCGTTTCAGCAATCAGCCCCAGCATTTT
. TRBJ2-2 TRBV5-1 14 . CASSLSGDTGELFF TGCGCCAGCAGCTTAAGCGGTGACACCGGGGAGCTGTTTTTT
TRBD2 TRBJ2-3 TRBV5-1 17 . CASSLSPGGRGGDTQYF TGCGCCAGCAGCTTGTCACCGGGAGGCCGCGGAGGAGATACGCAGTATTTT
. TRBJ2-3 TRBV11-1 14 few CASTPERGTDTQYF TGTGCCAGCACCCCGGAGCGGGGCACAGATACGCAGTATTTT
. TRBJ2-3 TRBV11-2 13 . CARGTSGGDTQYF TGTGCCCGGGGGACATCGGGAGGAGATACGCAGTATTTT
TRBD2 TRBJ2-1 TRBV6-5 14 . CAISGLAGVNEQFF TGTGCCATCAGTGGACTAGCGGGAGTGAATGAGCAGTTCTTC
TRBD1 TRBJ2-3 TRBV30 13 few CAWMITGGDTQYF TGTGCCTGGATGATTACAGGGGGCGATACGCAGTATTTT
TRBD2 TRBJ2-3 TRBV25-1 14 . CASNRAGETDTQYF TGTGCCAGCAATAGGGCGGGGGAGACAGATACGCAGTATTTT
. TRBJ2-5 TRBV4-1 14 few CASSVGRGQETQYF TGCGCCAGCAGCGTGGGTCGGGGGCAAGAGACCCAGTACTTC
. TRBJ2-7 TRBV10-3 14 . CAISGASDSYEQYF TGTGCCATCAGTGGGGCTAGCGACTCCTACGAGCAGTACTTC
. TRBJ2-7 TRBV2 13 . CASSDPRTYEQYF TGTGCCAGCAGTGATCCCAGAACCTACGAGCAGTACTTC
TRBD1 TRBJ2-1 TRBV15 15 . CATSRDQGQYNEQFF TGTGCCACCAGCAGAGACCAGGGACAGTACAATGAGCAGTTCTTC
TRBD2 TRBJ2-1 TRBV6-1 15 . CASSPGLAGYNEQFF TGTGCCAGTAGTCCGGGACTAGCGGGTTACAATGAGCAGTTCTTC
TRBD2 TRBJ2-5 TRBV10-3 13 few CAIRTSGEETQYF TGTGCCATCAGGACTAGCGGGGAGGAGACCCAGTACTTC
. TRBJ2-2 TRBV29-1 12 few CSAGIYTGELFF TGCAGCGCAGGGATCTACACCGGGGAGCTGTTTTTT
. TRBJ2-3 TRBV5-4 15 . CASSSSGTSTDTQYF TGTGCCAGCAGCTCTTCCGGGACTAGCACAGATACGCAGTATTTT
. TRBJ1-1 TRBV18 15 . CASSPGLQGGTEAFF TGTGCCAGCTCACCAGGATTACAGGGTGGAACTGAAGCTTTCTTT
. TRBJ2-1 TRBV10-3 13 . CARRASGSNEQFF TGTGCCAGGAGGGCTAGTGGAAGCAATGAGCAGTTCTTC
. TRBJ2-1 TRBV11-2 16 . CASSLIAGSSYNEQFF TGTGCCAGCAGCTTAATTGCGGGGAGCTCCTACAATGAGCAGTTCTTC
. TRBJ2-7 TRBV7-2 18 . CASSTPVVLSGRFYEQYF TGTGCCAGCAGCACCCCGGTAGTCCTTAGCGGACGCTTCTACGAGCAGTACTTC
TRBD1 TRBJ2-7 TRBV4-1 15 . CASSRPGQGAGEQYF TGCGCCAGCAGCCGACCGGGACAGGGGGCGGGTGAGCAGTACTTC
TRBD2 TRBJ2-5 TRBV5-1 16 . CASSLGTREVGETQYF TGCGCCAGCAGCTTAGGGACTAGAGAGGTGGGGGAGACCCAGTACTTC
. TRBJ2-5 TRBV7-2 13 few CASSVVAQETQYF TGTGCCAGCAGCGTCGTGGCACAAGAGACCCAGTACTTC
TRBD2 TRBJ2-3 TRBV9 17 few CASSSGTSGGASDTQYF TGTGCCAGCAGCAGCGGGACTAGCGGGGGGGCCTCAGATACGCAGTATTTT
. TRBJ1-1 TRBV28 12 . CASSLSFTEAFF TGTGCCAGCAGTTTATCCTTCACTGAAGCTTTCTTT
TRBD1 TRBJ2-1 TRBV4-1 14 . CASSQRQGYNEQFF TGCGCCAGCAGCCAGAGACAGGGTTACAATGAGCAGTTCTTC
TRBD2 TRBJ2-7 TRBV5-1 15 . CASSPTGLAAYEQYF TGCGCCAGCAGCCCCACGGGACTAGCGGCCTACGAGCAGTACTTC
. TRBJ2-7 TRBV7-9 15 . CASSSPAGRGDEQYF TGTGCCAGCAGCTCGCCGGCAGGGCGCGGAGACGAGCAGTACTTC
. TRBJ1-3 TRBV4-3 15 few CASSQDNRAGNTIYF TGCGCCAGCAGCCAAGATAACAGAGCCGGAAACACCATATATTTT
TRBD1 TRBJ1-2 TRBV2 13 . CASVGQGVVGYTF TGTGCCAGCGTAGGACAGGGGGTAGTTGGCTACACCTTC
TRBD2 TRBJ2-3 TRBV11-2 17 . CASSFLTSQRSADTQYF TGTGCCAGCAGCTTCCTGACTAGCCAGAGGAGCGCAGATACGCAGTATTTT
TRBD1 TRBJ2-7 TRBV5-1 14 few CASSSRTGEGEQYF TGCGCCAGCAGCTCCCGGACAGGGGAGGGCGAGCAGTACTTC
. TRBJ1-1 TRBV15 14 . CATTPGRGNTEAFF TGTGCCACCACCCCAGGTAGGGGGAACACTGAAGCTTTCTTT
. TRBJ2-7 TRBV11-2 13 few CASSAGASNEQYF TGTGCCAGCAGCGCGGGGGCTAGTAACGAGCAGTACTTC
. TRBJ1-2 TRBV20-1 11 . CSAGIRDGYTF TGCAGTGCCGGTATACGAGATGGCTACACCTTC
TRBD2 TRBJ2-3 TRBV5-4 16 . CASSLETSGRGNTQYF TGTGCCAGCAGTCTTGAAACTAGCGGGCGGGGAAATACGCAGTATTTT
. TRBJ1-2 TRBV23-1 16 few CASSLKEGGCHDGYTF TGCGCCAGCAGCCTCAAGGAAGGGGGTTGTCATGATGGCTACACCTTC
. TRBJ2-3 TRBV5-4 13 . CASSETGTDTQYF TGTGCCAGCAGCGAGACAGGCACAGATACGCAGTATTTT
. TRBJ2-1 TRBV15 16 . CATSRGASAIYNEQFF TGTGCCACCAGCAGAGGTGCTAGCGCGATATACAATGAGCAGTTCTTC
. TRBJ2-5 TRBV7-8 14 few CASSPRRAQETQYF TGTGCCAGCAGCCCCCGGCGGGCCCAAGAGACCCAGTACTTC
TRBD2 TRBJ2-3 TRBV2 18 . CASSEETSPPRSTDTQYF TGTGCCAGCAGTGAAGAGACTAGCCCCCCTCGATCCACAGATACGCAGTATTTT
. TRBJ2-1 TRBV19 15 . CASSIDGALYNEQFF TGTGCCAGTAGTATAGATGGGGCTCTGTACAATGAGCAGTTCTTC
. TRBJ2-2 TRBV29-1 13 few CSVVPVTGGELFF TGCAGCGTTGTACCTGTCACAGGCGGGGAGCTGTTTTTT
TRBD1 TRBJ2-1 TRBV7-9 15 . CASSLDRGTYNEQFF TGTGCCAGCAGCTTAGACAGGGGGACCTACAATGAGCAGTTCTTC
TRBD2 TRBJ2-1 TRBV5-1 17 . CASSFGPLAGGRYEQFF TGCGCCAGCAGCTTTGGGCCCCTGGCGGGGGGGCGTTATGAGCAGTTCTTC